These 22 T cell receptor beta chains were all obtained from the same sample, sequenced in a study of T cells in Graves' hyperthyroidism and ophthalmopathy. RNA transcripts yielded amplified TCR beta CDR3 regions. With the HTBI primer set, the TCR CDR3 went through a first round of RT-PCR. TCRdb itself ran the multiplex PCR reads through MiXCR, one entry per CDR3 protein. The profile shows approximately 640,000 distinct CDR3 sequences, around 15% of them singletons. Sequencing was carried out using blood. Receptors were obtained from a woman aged 30 to 39 with Graves' hyperthyroidism.

This clonotype was found many times. The junction shows a germline mismatch at one end, possibly a read error. The chain recombines TRBV5-1 with TRBJ1-1; D unresolved. Germline loops: CDR1 SGHRS, CDR2 YFSETQ. The CDR3 sequence is 13 residues long. The CDR3 is CASSLEVNTEAFF. Here the CDR3 DNA reads TGTGCCAGCAGTTTAGAAGTGAACACTGAAGCTTTCTTT.

Turning to this clonotype: Being one base from a much bigger clone, this may be a read error. The chain carries TRBV5-1 and TRBJ2-4, with D maybe TRBD1 (5 bases). CDR3 length: 13 residues. Germline CDR1 reads SGHRS; CDR2 reads YFSETQ. The CDR3 sequence is CASRPDNRSIQYF. The CDR3 region has the DNA TGTGCCAGCAGGCCCGACAACAGGAGCATTCAGTACTTC.

Many counts were recorded for this clonotype. V and J are TRBV20-1 and TRBJ2-5; D not resolved. Germline loops: CDR1 DFQATT, CDR2 SNEGSKA (reference sequence). The length of the CDR3 is 11 residues. The germline V and J ends were trimmed by 1 base and 4 bases, with 4 bases remaining between them. The CDR3: CSARVLETQYF. CDR3 nucleotides: TGCAGTGCTAGAGTATTAGAGACCCAGTACTTC.

This clonotype was seen ten or more times. V gene TRBV30 combines with J gene TRBJ2-5; D unclear. CDR1 GTSNPN and CDR2 SVGIG come from the germline V gene (reference sequence). The V end was cut by 2 bases, the J end by 1 base, with 17 bases between. This CDR3 spans 16 amino acids. The CDR3 DNA reads as TGTGCCTGGAGTTTCGGACCGAGGAAAGGCCAAGAGACCCAGTACTTC. As protein: CAWSFGPRKGQETQYF.

The V gene is TRBV5-4, the J gene TRBJ2-5, with D uncertain. Germline values: CDR1 SGHNT, CDR2 YYREEE (reference sequence). V lost 2 bases and J lost 5, with 13 bases in between. CDR3 length: 14 amino acids. In DNA form, the CDR3 reads TGTGCCAGCAGCTTATTTGACACGATTGAGACCCAGTACTTC. This encodes CASSLFDTIETQYF.

V usage is TRBV20-1 and J usage is TRBJ2-1, with 8 bases lining up with TRBD2. V was pared by 3 bases and J by 7 bases, with 14 bases of the junction left unmatched. CDR3 length: 16 residues. Germline V lookup: CDR1 DFQATT, CDR2 SNEGSKA (reference sequence). The DNA for the CDR3 is TGCAGTGCTAGGGACCGGGAGGGCCGGACCAGTAATGAGCAGTTCTTC. This codes for CSARDREGRTSNEQFF.

Many counts were recorded for this clonotype. This chain links TRBV7-2 with TRBJ1-2; D is ambiguous. V was trimmed by 5 bases and J by 4 bases, leaving 11 bases between them. CDR3 size: 13 residues. CDR1 is SGHTA, CDR2 FQGNSA, per germline. CDR3 nucleotides: TGTGCCAGCAGCGACCGAGGTGTCTATGGCTACACCTTC. This sequence encodes CASSDRGVYGYTF.

This clonotype has at least ten counts. V gene TRBV28 combines with J gene TRBJ1-2; 7 bases align to TRBD1. Germline-derived CDR1 and CDR2 are MDHEN and SYDVKM. V was pared by 8 bases and J by 2 bases, with 8 bases of the junction left unmatched. The CDR3 extends over 14 amino acids. The CDR3 sequence: CASSGQPPNYGYTF. For the CDR3, the DNA is TGTGCCAGCTCGGGACAGCCTCCAAACTATGGCTACACCTTC.

This chain joins TRBV5-5 and TRBJ2-1; D possibly corresponds to TRBD2 (6 bases). The V end was cut by 10 bases, the J end by 1 base, with 18 bases between. Germline CDR1 and CDR2: SGHKS and YYEKEE (reference sequence). The CDR3 runs 15 residues. In DNA, the CDR3 is TGTGCCGGAGGGGCGGGGTCGGCTTCCTACAATGAGCAGTTCTTC. Translating it yields CAGGAGSASYNEQFF.

This clonotype was observed many times. The rearrangement links TRBV30 to TRBJ2-1, with TRBD2 identical over 7 bases. The CDR3 is made up of 15 amino acids. With 0 bases clipped from V and 6 bases from J, the junction kept 8 bases outside the gene matches. Germline assignment: CDR1 GTSNPN and CDR2 SVGIG (reference sequence). The CDR3 region has the DNA TGTGCCTGGAGTGTAAAGGTAGCGGGTTCCAATGAGCAGTTCTTC. Protein product: CAWSVKVAGSNEQFF.

This clonotype was counted at least ten times. V gene TRBV18 combines with J gene TRBJ2-1; D possibly corresponds to TRBD1 (6 bases). This CDR3 has 15 residues. Germline V gene data show CDR1 as KGHSH and CDR2 as LQKENI. V lost 2 bases and J lost 1, with 9 bases in between. The CDR3 protein is CASSPTTGSYNEQFF. The CDR3 DNA is TGTGCCAGCTCACCAACGACAGGTTCCTACAATGAGCAGTTCTTC.

Only a few counts were recorded for this clonotype. The V call is TRBV11-1, the J call TRBJ2-4, with TRBD2 matching 7 bases. Germline loops: CDR1 SGHAT, CDR2 FQDESV (reference sequence). V was clipped by 3 bases and J by 4 bases; unmatched bases: 21. The CDR3 spans 20 residues. This CDR3 is CASSLAGEGNPGLQKNIQYF. The CDR3 DNA reads TGTGCCAGCAGCTTGGCCGGGGAGGGAAACCCGGGCCTTCAGAAAAACATTCAGTACTTC.

This clonotype was detected ten times or more. This chain joins TRBV15 and TRBJ2-1; TRBD2 matches 7 bases. V lost 0 bases to trimming and J lost 2 bases; unmatched junction nucleotides: 7. CDR1 and CDR2 from the germline V gene are LNHNV and YYDKDF (reference sequence). The CDR3 extends over 17 amino acids. The CDR3 nucleotides are TGTGCCACCAGCAGAGATCGGGCTAGCGGTCCCTACAATGAGCAGTTCTTC. It encodes CATSRDRASGPYNEQFF.

The chain uses TRBV18 and TRBJ2-7, with 10 bases fitting TRBD2. The V and J ends lost 2 bases and 4 bases, in that order; junction bases with no gene match: 5. Germline lookup yields CDR1 KGHSH and CDR2 LQKENI. There are 15 residues in the CDR3. CDR3 DNA sequence: TGTGCCAGCTCACCATTGGCTAGCGGGGGATACGAGCAGTACTTC. Translating it yields CASSPLASGGYEQYF. Based on the CDR3 plus reference TRBV18 and TRBJ2-7, the full variable domain is NAGVMQNPRHLVRRRGQEARLRCSPMKGHSHVYWYRQLPEEGLKFMVYLQKENIIDESGMPKERFSAEFPKEGPSILRIQQVVRGDSAAYFCASSPLASGGYEQYFGPGTRLTVT.

The chain carries TRBV5-1 and TRBJ2-1; D is unresolved. This CDR3 is built from 14 residues. V was shortened by 0 bases and J by 8 bases, with 12 bases between the two germline ends. The germline CDR1 and CDR2 sequences are SGHRS and YFSETQ. The CDR3 loop reads CASSLGRSMDEQFF. CDR3 coding DNA: TGCGCCAGCAGCTTGGGGCGCTCAATGGATGAGCAGTTCTTC.

This clonotype was observed a few times. The chain joins TRBV9 to TRBJ2-3; D is possibly TRBD2 (6 bases). Trimming pared 0 bases from V and 4 bases from J, leaving 15 bases between. This CDR3 has 16 residues. Germline V gives CDR1 SGDLS, CDR2 YYNGEE. The CDR3 is CASSVDPGVVADTQYF. The CDR3 nucleotides read TGTGCCAGCAGCGTAGACCCGGGAGTTGTCGCAGATACGCAGTATTTT. The entire variable domain, with the rest obtained from reference TRBV9 and TRBJ2-3, is as follows: DSGVTQTPKHLITATGQRVTLRCSPRSGDLSVYWYQQSLDQGLQFLIQYYNGEERAKGNILERFSAQQFPDLHSELNLSSLELGDSALYFCASSVDPGVVADTQYFGPGTRLTVL.

There are many counts of this clonotype. This chain joins TRBV12-3 or TRBV12-4 and TRBJ2-1; D ambiguous. The CDR3 is 11 residues long. V was trimmed by 3 bases and J by 10 bases, leaving 7 bases between them. The CDR3 nucleotides read TGTGCCAGCAGTTTTTGGATCGAGCAGTTCTTC. As protein: CASSFWIEQFF.

The chain uses TRBV14 and TRBJ2-7; D is undetermined. Germline CDR1 is SGHDN and CDR2 is FVKESK. The germline V and J ends were trimmed by 1 base and 2 bases, with 6 bases remaining between them. The CDR3 has 13 residues. The chain's CDR3 is CASSQVRTYEQYF. The CDR3 region has the DNA TGTGCCAGCAGCCAAGTTAGGACCTACGAGCAGTACTTC.

This sequence joins TRBV5-6 and TRBJ2-7; no firm D call. This CDR3 is 15 amino acids long. Germline assignment: CDR1 SGHDT and CDR2 YYEEEE. The V and J ends lost 3 bases and 2 bases respectively, with 15 bases between them. The CDR3 loop is CASSSRHLSPYEQYF. The CDR3 bases are TGTGCCAGCAGCTCCCGACACCTTTCCCCCTACGAGCAGTACTTC.

The chain carries TRBV5-1 and TRBJ2-1; 15 bases match TRBD2. Germline trimming cut 1 base from V and 9 bases from J; bases unmatched to any gene: 5. Germline V gene data show CDR1 as SGHRS and CDR2 as YFSETQ. The CDR3 extends over 16 amino acids. The CDR3 bases are TGCGCCAGCAGCTTGCCGGGACTAGCGGGAGGTAGTGAGCAGTTCTTC. Protein sequence: CASSLPGLAGGSEQFF.

This clonotype occurred many times. The chain employs TRBV28 and TRBJ1-1; D not certain. The CDR3 length is 14 residues. V shed 3 bases and J shed 10 bases, with 18 bases lying between them. Germline V gives CDR1 MDHEN, CDR2 SYDVKM. The CDR3 DNA sequence: TGTGCCAGCAGTTTTAGGACCTACTCCGGAGGAGCTTTCTTT. Translating it yields CASSFRTYSGGAFF. Together with reference TRBV28 and TRBJ1-1, the CDR3 gives the full variable domain: DVKVTQSSRYLVKRTGEKVFLECVQDMDHENMFWYRQDPGLGLRLIYFSYDVKMKEKGDIPEGYSVSREKKERFSLILESASTNQTSMYLCASSFRTYSGGAFFGQGTRLTVV.

The table lists this clonotype with many counts. The CDR3: CASRSRGSGTYEQYF. As DNA, the CDR3 is TGTGCCAGCAGGTCCCGAGGGAGCGGGACCTACGAGCAGTACTTC. The chain joins TRBV6-2 or TRBV6-3 to TRBJ2-7, with 7 bases that match TRBD2. The V segment lost 6 bases and the J segment 2 bases; nucleotides outside the gene matches: 10. CDR1 is MNHEY, CDR2 SVGEGT, per germline. CDR3 length: 15 residues.